The next 10 T cell receptor beta chains were all read from a single sample in a study of CD8 T cells in Susac syndrome. With random hexamers, 0.5 to 1 ug RNA was reverse transcribed. Each CDR3 protein is one row after TCRdb ran MiXCR on the immunoSEQ multiplex PCR reads. The profile shows approximately 150,000 distinct CDR3 sequences, roughly 95% of them singletons. The sequenced sample consisted of CD4+ T cells from PBMCs. These receptor sequences come from a human donor in good health.

The chain joins TRBV20-1 to TRBJ2-3, with 9 bases fitting TRBD1. The V gene end was trimmed by 6 bases and the J gene end by 1 base; junction bases not matched to a gene: 5. Germline V gene lookup returns CDR1 DFQATT and CDR2 SNEGSKA (reference sequence). CDR3 length: 14 residues. The CDR3 spells CSATGTGRTDTQYF. The DNA for the CDR3 is TGCAGTGCCACCGGGACAGGGCGCACAGATACGCAGTATTTT.

V and J are TRBV12-3 or TRBV12-4 and TRBJ2-7; TRBD2 is a possible D gene (6 bases). CDR3 length equals 15 residues. Trimming pared 5 bases from V and 2 bases from J, leaving 16 bases between. The CDR3 reads CASSAGDFRTYEQYF. The DNA of the CDR3 is TGTGCCAGCAGTGCCGGGGACTTTAGAACCTACGAGCAGTACTTC.

This clonotype has a single count. The chain has TRBV5-4 and TRBJ2-2; 12 bases align to TRBD1. The CDR3 contains 16 residues. V lost 4 bases and J lost 6; bases outside the gene matches: 7. Per germline, CDR1 SGHNT and CDR2 YYREEE (reference sequence). The CDR3 DNA reads as TGTGCCAGCAGCCCGTGGGACAGGGGGCGCGCCGGGGAGCTGTTTTTT. Its protein is CASSPWDRGRAGELFF.

The V call is TRBV6-1, the J call TRBJ2-6; D is unclear. The V end lost 3 bases, the J end lost 5 bases, and 8 bases lay between the germline ends. CDR3 length: 14 residues. CDR1 MNHNS and CDR2 SASEGT come from the germline V gene. CDR3 loop: CASSETPRANVLTF. The CDR3 DNA follows: TGTGCCAGCAGTGAGACCCCCAGGGCCAACGTCCTGACTTTC.

The V gene is TRBV12-3 or TRBV12-4, the J gene TRBJ1-3, with no clear D. Trimming pared 5 bases from V and 3 bases from J, leaving 11 bases between. The CDR3 is 14 residues long. CDR3 amino acids: CASSPWQIGNTIYF. CDR3 coding DNA: TGTGCCAGCAGTCCCTGGCAGATTGGAAACACCATATATTTT.

This clonotype has just one count. Here the CDR3 DNA reads TGTGCCAGCAGCCGCTTCTCAGCGGGGGACTACGAGCAGTACTTC. It encodes CASSRFSAGDYEQYF. The rearrangement joins TRBV3-1 to TRBJ2-7; 8 bases match TRBD2. V lost 4 bases to trimming and J lost 3 bases; unmatched junction nucleotides: 8. Germline CDR1 and CDR2: LGHDT and YNNKEL (reference sequence). This CDR3 spans 15 amino acids.

This chain uses TRBV23-1 with TRBJ2-2; D gene uncertain. TRBV23-1 is reported as an ORF; its role is uncertain. Trimming took 6 bases from V and 6 from J, leaving 8 bases between them. CDR3 length: 12 amino acids. CDR3 DNA: TGCGCCAGCAGCCGGACGGCCGGGGAGCTGTTTTTT. This translates into CASSRTAGELFF.

CDR3 sequence: CATSLEARTDTQYF. CDR3 sequence (DNA): TGTGCCACCTCACTAGAGGCGCGCACAGATACGCAGTATTTT. V usage is TRBV13 and J usage is TRBJ2-3; possibly TRBD2 for D (5 bases). Germline CDR1 reads PRHDT; CDR2 reads FYEKMQ (reference sequence). The CDR3 extends over 14 amino acids. V dropped 10 bases and J dropped 1 base, with 15 bases sitting between them.

The chain links TRBV7-3 to TRBJ1-1, with D uncertain. The CDR3 consists of 13 residues. Deletions cut 3 bases from V and 3 bases from J, with 8 bases between. In germline, CDR1 is SGHTA, CDR2 FQGTGA. CDR3 residues: CASSFVVDTEAFF. The CDR3 DNA is TGTGCCAGCAGCTTCGTTGTGGACACTGAAGCTTTCTTT. Full variable domain (remainder filled in from reference TRBV7-3 and TRBJ1-1): GAGVSQTPSNKVTEKGKYVELRCDPISGHTALYWYRQSLGQGPEFLIYFQGTGAADDSGLPNDRFFAVRPEGSVSTLKIQRTERGDSAVYLCASSFVVDTEAFFGQGTRLTVV.

J is TRBJ1-1 and V is TRBV10-3, with a possible D match to TRBD1 (6 bases). V lost 6 bases, J lost 3 bases, and 11 bases lay in between. In germline, CDR1 is ENHRY, CDR2 SYGVKD. The CDR3 is 13 residues long. CDR3 protein: CAIRGHVDTEAFF. Here the CDR3 DNA reads TGTGCCATCAGGGGACACGTCGACACTGAAGCTTTCTTT.